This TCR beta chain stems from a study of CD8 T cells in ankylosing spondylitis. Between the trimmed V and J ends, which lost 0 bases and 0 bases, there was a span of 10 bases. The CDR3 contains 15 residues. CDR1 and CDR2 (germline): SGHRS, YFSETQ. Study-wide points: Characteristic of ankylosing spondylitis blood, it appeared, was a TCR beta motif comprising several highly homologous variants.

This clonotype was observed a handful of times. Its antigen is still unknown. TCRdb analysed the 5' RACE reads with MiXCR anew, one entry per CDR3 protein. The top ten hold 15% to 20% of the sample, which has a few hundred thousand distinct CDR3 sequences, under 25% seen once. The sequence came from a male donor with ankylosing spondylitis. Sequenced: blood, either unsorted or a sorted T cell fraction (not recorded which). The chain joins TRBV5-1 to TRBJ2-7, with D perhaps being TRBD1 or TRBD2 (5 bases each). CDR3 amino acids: CASSLGWGISYEQYF. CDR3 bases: TGCGCCAGCAGCTTGGGGTGGGGGATCTCCTACGAGCAGTACTTC.